This TCR beta chain originates from a study of control samples from healthy donors and cancer patients. The method was immunoSEQ multiplex PCR; TCRdb's version includes in-frame clones alone and lacks a portion of them. Found here are around 81,000 clones, approximately 95% of them singletons; the top ten hold approximately 1.5%. V shed 6 bases and J shed 3 bases, with 15 bases lying between them. Germline-derived CDR1 and CDR2 are SGHNT and YENEEA. There are 14 residues in the CDR3. The V call is TRBV11-3, the J call TRBJ2-7, with a possible D match to TRBD1 (5 bases). The sequence was collected from a woman aged 25 to 39 in good health. The sequencing sample was made of blood. The CDR3 DNA is TGTGCCAGCAGACTACGGCAGGGCGACTACGAGCAGTACTTC. As protein: CASRLRQGDYEQYF.